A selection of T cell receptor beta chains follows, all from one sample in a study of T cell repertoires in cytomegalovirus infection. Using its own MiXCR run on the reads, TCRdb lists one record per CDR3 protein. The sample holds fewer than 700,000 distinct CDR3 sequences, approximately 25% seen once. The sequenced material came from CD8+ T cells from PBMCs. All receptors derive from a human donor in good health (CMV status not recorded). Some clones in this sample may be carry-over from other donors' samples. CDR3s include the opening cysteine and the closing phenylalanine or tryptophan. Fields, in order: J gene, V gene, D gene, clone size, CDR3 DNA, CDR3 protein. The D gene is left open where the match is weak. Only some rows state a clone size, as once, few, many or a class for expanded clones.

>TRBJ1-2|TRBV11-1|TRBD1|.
TGTGCCAGCAGCTCTCACGCCGCCGGGACAGGAGATGGCTACACCTTC
CASSSHAAGTGDGYTF
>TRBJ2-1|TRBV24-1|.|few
TGTGCCACCAGTGAGGCCTCCTCCTACAATGAGCAGTTCTTC
CATSEASSYNEQFF
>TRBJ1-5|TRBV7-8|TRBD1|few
TGTGCCAGCAGCCGTCGGGACAGGTCGTACAATCAGCCCCAGCATTTT
CASSRRDRSYNQPQHF
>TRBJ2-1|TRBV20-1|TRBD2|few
TGCAGTGCTAGAGATGGAACCCAGCGGGGGGGCAATGAGCAGTTCTTC
CSARDGTQRGGNEQFF
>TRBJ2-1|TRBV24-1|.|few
TGTGCCACCAGTGACTCGGAGAATGAGCAGTTCTTC
CATSDSENEQFF
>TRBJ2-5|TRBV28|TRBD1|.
TGTGCCAGCAGTTTCGGGCCGACAGGGGGCTCCGGGGAGACCCAGTACTTC
CASSFGPTGGSGETQYF
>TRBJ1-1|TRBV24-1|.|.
TGTGCCACCAGTGATTTTAAAGGTGAAGCTTTCTTT
CATSDFKGEAFF
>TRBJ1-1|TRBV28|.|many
TGTGCCAGCAGTCCCTACAGATCTGAAGCTTTCTTT
CASSPYRSEAFF
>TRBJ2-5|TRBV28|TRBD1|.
TGTGCCAGCAGTCCCCAAACAGGGGGCCAAGAGACCCAGTACTTC
CASSPQTGGQETQYF
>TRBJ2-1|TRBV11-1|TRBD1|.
TGTGCCAGCAGCTTAGTTCTACAGGGGTTCTCCTACAATGAGCAGTTCTTC
CASSLVLQGFSYNEQFF
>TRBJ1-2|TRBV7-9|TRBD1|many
TGTGCCAGCAGCAACCCTGGACAGGGGGCCTATGGCTACACCTTC
CASSNPGQGAYGYTF
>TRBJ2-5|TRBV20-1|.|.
TGCAGTGCTAGAGGGGCTACCCAAGAGACCCAGTACTTC
CSARGATQETQYF
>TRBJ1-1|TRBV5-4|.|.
TGTGCCAGCAGCGCCACCGGGGCGGGGACTGAAGCTTTCTTT
CASSATGAGTEAFF
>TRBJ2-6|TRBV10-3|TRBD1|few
TGTGCCATCAGTGGAACCGGGACAGCCTATAAGGATATCTCTGGGGCCAACGTCCTGACTTTC
CAISGTGTAYKDISGANVLTF
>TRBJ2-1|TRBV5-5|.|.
TGTGCCAGCAGCCCTCCTCTAGCGCCCTACAATGAGCAGTTCTTC
CASSPPLAPYNEQFF
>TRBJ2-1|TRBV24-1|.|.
TGTGCCACTGGACTTGACAATGAGCAGTTCTTC
CATGLDNEQFF
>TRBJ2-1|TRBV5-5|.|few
TGTGCCAGCAGCTTTCGGGGGGACAACTACAATGAGCAGTTCTTC
CASSFRGDNYNEQFF
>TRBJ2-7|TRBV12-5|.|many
TGTGCTAGTGCCCTCTACGAGCAGTACTTC
CASALYEQYF
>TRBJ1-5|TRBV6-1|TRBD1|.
TGTGCCAGCAGTGAAAAACCGGGACAGCACAATCAGCCCCAGCATTTT
CASSEKPGQHNQPQHF
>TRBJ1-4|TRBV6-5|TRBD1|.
TGTGCCAGCAGTTACCGGACAGGCGAAGGGGAACTGTTTTTT
CASSYRTGEGELFF
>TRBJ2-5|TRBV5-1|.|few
TGCGCCAGCATGGCGTTCGGGGGCCAAGAGACCCAGTACTTC
CASMAFGGQETQYF
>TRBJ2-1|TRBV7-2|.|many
TGTGCCAGCAGCTTAGGGGGAGATTACAATGAGCAGTTCTTC
CASSLGGDYNEQFF
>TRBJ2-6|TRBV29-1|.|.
TGCAGCGTTGTGGGGGGGCCTGGGGCCAACGTCCTGACTTTC
CSVVGGPGANVLTF
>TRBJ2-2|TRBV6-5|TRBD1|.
TGTGCCAGCGGACACAGGGGGCACGGCGGGGAGCTGTTTTTT
CASGHRGHGGELFF
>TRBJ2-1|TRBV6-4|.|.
TGTGCCAGCAGCCCCCGGTTAACCGATTGGAATGAGCAGTTCTTC
CASSPRLTDWNEQFF
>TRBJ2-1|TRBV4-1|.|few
TGCGCCAGCAGCCAAGTGACAGTACTTTACAATGAGCAGTTCTTC
CASSQVTVLYNEQFF
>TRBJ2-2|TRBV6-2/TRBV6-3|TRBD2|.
TGTGCCAGCAGTTACACCCGAGAACCCCGACTAGCGGGGGGTCCGAACAACGGGGAGCTGTTTTTT
CASSYTREPRLAGGPNNGELFF
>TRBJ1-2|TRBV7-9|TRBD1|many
TGTGCCAGCAGCGGAGGGACAGGGGACCTTTATGGCTACACCTTC
CASSGGTGDLYGYTF
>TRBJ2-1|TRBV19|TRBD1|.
TGTGCCAGTAGTCGGACAGGGGGATACAATGAGCAGTTCTTC
CASSRTGGYNEQFF